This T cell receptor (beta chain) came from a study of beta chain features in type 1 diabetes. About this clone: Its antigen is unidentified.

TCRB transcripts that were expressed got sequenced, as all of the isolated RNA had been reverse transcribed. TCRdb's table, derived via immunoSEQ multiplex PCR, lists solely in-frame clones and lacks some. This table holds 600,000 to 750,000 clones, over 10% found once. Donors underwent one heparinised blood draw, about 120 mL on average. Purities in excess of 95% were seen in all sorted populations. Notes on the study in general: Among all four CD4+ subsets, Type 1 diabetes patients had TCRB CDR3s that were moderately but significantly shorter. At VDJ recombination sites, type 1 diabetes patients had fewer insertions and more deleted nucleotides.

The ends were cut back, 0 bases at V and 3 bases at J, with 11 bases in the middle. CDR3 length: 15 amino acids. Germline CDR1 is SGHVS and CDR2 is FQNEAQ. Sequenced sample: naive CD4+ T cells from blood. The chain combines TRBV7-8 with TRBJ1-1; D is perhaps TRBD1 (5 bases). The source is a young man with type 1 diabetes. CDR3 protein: CASSLAPPGDTEAFF. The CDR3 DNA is TGTGCCAGCAGCTTAGCGCCACCGGGGGACACTGAAGCTTTCTTT.